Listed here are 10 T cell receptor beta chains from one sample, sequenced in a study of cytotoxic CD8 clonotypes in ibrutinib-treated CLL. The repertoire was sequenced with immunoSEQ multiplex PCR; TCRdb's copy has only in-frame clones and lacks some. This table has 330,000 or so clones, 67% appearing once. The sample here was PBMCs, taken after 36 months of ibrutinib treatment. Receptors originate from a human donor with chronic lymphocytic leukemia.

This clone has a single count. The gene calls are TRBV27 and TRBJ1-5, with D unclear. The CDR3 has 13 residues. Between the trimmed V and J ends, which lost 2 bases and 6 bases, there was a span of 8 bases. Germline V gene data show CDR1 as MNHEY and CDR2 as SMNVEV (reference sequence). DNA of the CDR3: TGTGCCAGCAGTTTAGACGGGTCTCAGCCCCAGCATTTT. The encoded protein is CASSLDGSQPQHF.

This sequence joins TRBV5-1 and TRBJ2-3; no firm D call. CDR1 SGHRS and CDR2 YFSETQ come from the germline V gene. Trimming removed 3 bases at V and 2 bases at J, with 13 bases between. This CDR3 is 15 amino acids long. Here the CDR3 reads CASSYLDDLTDTQYF. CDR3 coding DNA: TGCGCCAGCAGCTACTTGGACGACCTCACAGATACGCAGTATTTT.

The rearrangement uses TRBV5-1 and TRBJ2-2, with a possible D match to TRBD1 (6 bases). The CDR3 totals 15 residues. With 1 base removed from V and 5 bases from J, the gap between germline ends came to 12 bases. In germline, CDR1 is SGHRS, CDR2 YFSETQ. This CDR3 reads CASSLFLGGTGELFF. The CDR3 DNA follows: TGCGCCAGCAGCTTGTTCCTAGGGGGAACCGGGGAGCTGTTTTTT. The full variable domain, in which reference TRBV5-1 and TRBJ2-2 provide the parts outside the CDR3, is KAGVTQTPRYLIKTRGQQVTLSCSPISGHRSVSWYQQTPGQGLQFLFEYFSETQRNKGNFPGRFSGRQFSNSRSEMNVSTLELGDSALYLCASSLFLGGTGELFFGEGSRLTVL.

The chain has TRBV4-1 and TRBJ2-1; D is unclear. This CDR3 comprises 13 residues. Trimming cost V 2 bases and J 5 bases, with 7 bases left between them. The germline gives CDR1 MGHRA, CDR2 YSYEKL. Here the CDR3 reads CASSQRTDNEQFF. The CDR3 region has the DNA TGCGCCAGCAGCCAAAGAACAGACAATGAGCAGTTCTTC.

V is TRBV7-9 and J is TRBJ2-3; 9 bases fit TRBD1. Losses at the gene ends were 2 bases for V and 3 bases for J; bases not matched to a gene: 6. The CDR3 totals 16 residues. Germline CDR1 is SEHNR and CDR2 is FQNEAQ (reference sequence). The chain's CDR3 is CASSLTPGQGTDTQYF. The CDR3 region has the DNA TGTGCCAGCAGCTTAACTCCGGGACAGGGAACAGATACGCAGTATTTT.

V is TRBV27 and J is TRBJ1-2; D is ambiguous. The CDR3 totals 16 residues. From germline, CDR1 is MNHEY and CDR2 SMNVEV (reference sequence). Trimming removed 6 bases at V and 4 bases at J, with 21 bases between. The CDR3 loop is CASSFLLLGGFYGYTF. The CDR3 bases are TGTGCCAGCAGCTTCCTTTTGCTGGGCGGGTTCTATGGCTACACCTTC.

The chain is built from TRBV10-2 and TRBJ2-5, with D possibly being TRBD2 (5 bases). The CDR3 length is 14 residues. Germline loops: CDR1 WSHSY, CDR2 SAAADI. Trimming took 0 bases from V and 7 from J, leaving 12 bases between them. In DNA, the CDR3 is TGCGCCAGCAGTGAGTCGGACTCCCGGGGGACCCAGTACTTC. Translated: CASSESDSRGTQYF.

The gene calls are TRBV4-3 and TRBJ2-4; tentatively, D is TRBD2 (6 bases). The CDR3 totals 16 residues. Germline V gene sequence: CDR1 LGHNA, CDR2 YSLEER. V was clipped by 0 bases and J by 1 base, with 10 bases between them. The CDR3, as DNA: TGCGCCAGCAGCCAAGAGGTCCTAGCGGCCAAAAACATTCAGTACTTC. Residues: CASSQEVLAAKNIQYF.

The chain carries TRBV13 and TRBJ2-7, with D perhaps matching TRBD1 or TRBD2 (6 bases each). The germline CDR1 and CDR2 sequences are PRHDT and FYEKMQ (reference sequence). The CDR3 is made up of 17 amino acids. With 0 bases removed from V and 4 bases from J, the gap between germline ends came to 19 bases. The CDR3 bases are TGTGCCAGCAGCTTAGGCCTTAGTCGGGGGCCCTTTTACGAGCAGTACTTC. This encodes CASSLGLSRGPFYEQYF.

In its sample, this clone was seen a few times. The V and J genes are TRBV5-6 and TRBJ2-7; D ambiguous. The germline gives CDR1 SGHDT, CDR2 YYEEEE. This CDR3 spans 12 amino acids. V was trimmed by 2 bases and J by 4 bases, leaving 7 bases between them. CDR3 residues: CASSFGVYEQYF. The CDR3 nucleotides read TGTGCCAGCAGCTTCGGAGTTTACGAGCAGTACTTC.